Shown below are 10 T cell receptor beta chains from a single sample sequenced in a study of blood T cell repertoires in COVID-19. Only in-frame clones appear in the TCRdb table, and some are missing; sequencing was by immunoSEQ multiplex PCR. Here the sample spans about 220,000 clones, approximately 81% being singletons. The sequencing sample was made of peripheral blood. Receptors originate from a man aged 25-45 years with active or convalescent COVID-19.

In DNA, the CDR3 is TGTGCCAGCAGCGAATTCAGGGAACCCCACGAGCAGTACTTC. It yields the protein CASSEFREPHEQYF. The chain carries TRBV28 and TRBJ2-7; D may be TRBD1 (5 bases). The CDR3 consists of 14 residues. Germline V CDR1 and CDR2: MDHEN, SYDVKM. Trimming shortened V by 6 bases and J by 5 bases, and 17 bases separated the two germline ends.

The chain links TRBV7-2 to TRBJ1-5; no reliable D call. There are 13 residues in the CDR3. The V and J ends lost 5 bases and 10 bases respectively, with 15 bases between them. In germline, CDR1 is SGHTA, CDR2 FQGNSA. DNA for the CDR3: TGTGCCAGCAGCCAGACCCCCGGAGGACCCCAGCATTTT. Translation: CASSQTPGGPQHF.

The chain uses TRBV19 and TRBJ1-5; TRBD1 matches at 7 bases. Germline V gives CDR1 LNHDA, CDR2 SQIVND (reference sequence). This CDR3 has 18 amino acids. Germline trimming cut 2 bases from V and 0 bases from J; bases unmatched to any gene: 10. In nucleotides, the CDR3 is TGTGCCAGTAGTATACCGGGACAGATTCTTTATAGCAATCAGCCCCAGCATTTT. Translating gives CASSIPGQILYSNQPQHF.

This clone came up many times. The CDR3 bases are TGTGCCAGCAGTTACTCCGAGGTTTACACTGAAGCTTTCTTT. The encoded protein is CASSYSEVYTEAFF. V usage is TRBV6-2 or TRBV6-3 and J usage is TRBJ1-1; D is undetermined. CDR3 length: 14 residues. Trimming removed 0 bases at V and 3 bases at J, with 8 bases between. Germline V gives CDR1 MNHEY, CDR2 SVGEGT.

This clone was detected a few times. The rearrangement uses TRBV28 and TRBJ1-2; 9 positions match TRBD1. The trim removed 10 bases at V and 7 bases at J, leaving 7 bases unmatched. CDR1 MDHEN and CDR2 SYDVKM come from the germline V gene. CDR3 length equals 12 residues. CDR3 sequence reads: CATRTGAGGYTF. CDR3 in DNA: TGTGCCACCCGGACAGGGGCGGGTGGCTACACCTTC.

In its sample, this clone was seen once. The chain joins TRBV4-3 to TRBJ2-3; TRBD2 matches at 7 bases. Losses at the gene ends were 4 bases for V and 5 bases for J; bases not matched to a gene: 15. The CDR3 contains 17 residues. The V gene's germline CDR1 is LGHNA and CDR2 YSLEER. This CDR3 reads CASSPRIAGSGVDTQYF. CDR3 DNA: TGCGCCAGCAGCCCGAGGATAGCGGGCTCGGGGGTAGATACGCAGTATTTT.

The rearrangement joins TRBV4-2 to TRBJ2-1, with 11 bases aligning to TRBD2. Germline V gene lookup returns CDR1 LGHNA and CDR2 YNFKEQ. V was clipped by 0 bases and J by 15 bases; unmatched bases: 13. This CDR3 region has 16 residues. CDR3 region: CASSQDGASGGTGRFF. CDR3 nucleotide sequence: TGTGCCAGCAGCCAAGATGGGGCTAGCGGGGGGACGGGACGGTTCTTC.

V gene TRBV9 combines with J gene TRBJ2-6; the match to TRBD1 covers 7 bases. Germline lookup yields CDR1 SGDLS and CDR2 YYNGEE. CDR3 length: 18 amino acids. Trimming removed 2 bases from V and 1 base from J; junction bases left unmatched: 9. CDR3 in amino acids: CASSVLPSGGSGANVLTF. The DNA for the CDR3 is TGTGCCAGCAGCGTCCTCCCCTCAGGGGGTTCTGGGGCCAACGTCCTGACTTTC.

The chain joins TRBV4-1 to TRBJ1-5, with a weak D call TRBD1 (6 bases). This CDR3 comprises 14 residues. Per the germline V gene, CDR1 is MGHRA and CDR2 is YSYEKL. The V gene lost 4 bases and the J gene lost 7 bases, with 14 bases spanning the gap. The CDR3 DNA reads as TGCGCCAGCAGCCCCGCAGGGGAAGGGCAGCCCCAGCATTTT. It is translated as CASSPAGEGQPQHF.

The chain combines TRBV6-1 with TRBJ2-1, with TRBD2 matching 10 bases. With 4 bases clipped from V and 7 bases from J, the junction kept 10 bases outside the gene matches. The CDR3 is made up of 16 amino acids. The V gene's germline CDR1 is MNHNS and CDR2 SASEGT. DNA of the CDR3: TGTGCCAGCAGTGTTGAAGCTAGCGGGAGAGGTAATGAGCAGTTCTTC. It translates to CASSVEASGRGNEQFF.